These 3 T cell receptor beta chains came from one sample sequenced in a study of blood T cell repertoires in COVID-19. The repertoire was sequenced with immunoSEQ multiplex PCR; TCRdb's copy has only in-frame clones and lacks some. Of roughly 130,000 clones in the sample, 84% were seen once. The sequenced sample consisted of peripheral blood. The receptors originated from a woman aged 25 to 39 who had recovered from COVID-19.

V is TRBV4-1 and J is TRBJ2-7, with D possibly being TRBD1 (6 bases). Trimming pared 4 bases from V and 5 bases from J, leaving 21 bases between. CDR3 length: 16 amino acids. Germline V gene lookup returns CDR1 MGHRA and CDR2 YSYEKL. The CDR3 sequence is CASSPRIAGVVHEQYF. The CDR3 bases are TGCGCCAGCAGCCCAAGAATAGCAGGGGTTGTCCACGAGCAGTACTTC.

This clone came up a few times. V usage is TRBV29-1 and J usage is TRBJ1-1; TRBD1 agrees at 8 bases. The CDR3 runs to 15 residues. The germline V gene has CDR1 SQVTM and CDR2 ANQGSEA. The DNA of the CDR3 is TGCAGTGGCAACACCTACAGGGGGGAGGACACTGAAGCTTTCTTT. Translated, it gives CSGNTYRGEDTEAFF.

This chain connects TRBV19 to TRBJ2-7, with TRBD2 matching 12 bases. The germline CDR1 and CDR2 sequences are LNHDA and SQIVND (reference sequence). CDR3 size: 15 residues. The trim removed 5 bases at V and 1 base at J, leaving 3 bases unmatched. CDR3 bases: TGTGCCAGTAGTTCACTAGCGGGGGGTTCCTACGAGCAGTACTTC. Residues: CASSSLAGGSYEQYF.